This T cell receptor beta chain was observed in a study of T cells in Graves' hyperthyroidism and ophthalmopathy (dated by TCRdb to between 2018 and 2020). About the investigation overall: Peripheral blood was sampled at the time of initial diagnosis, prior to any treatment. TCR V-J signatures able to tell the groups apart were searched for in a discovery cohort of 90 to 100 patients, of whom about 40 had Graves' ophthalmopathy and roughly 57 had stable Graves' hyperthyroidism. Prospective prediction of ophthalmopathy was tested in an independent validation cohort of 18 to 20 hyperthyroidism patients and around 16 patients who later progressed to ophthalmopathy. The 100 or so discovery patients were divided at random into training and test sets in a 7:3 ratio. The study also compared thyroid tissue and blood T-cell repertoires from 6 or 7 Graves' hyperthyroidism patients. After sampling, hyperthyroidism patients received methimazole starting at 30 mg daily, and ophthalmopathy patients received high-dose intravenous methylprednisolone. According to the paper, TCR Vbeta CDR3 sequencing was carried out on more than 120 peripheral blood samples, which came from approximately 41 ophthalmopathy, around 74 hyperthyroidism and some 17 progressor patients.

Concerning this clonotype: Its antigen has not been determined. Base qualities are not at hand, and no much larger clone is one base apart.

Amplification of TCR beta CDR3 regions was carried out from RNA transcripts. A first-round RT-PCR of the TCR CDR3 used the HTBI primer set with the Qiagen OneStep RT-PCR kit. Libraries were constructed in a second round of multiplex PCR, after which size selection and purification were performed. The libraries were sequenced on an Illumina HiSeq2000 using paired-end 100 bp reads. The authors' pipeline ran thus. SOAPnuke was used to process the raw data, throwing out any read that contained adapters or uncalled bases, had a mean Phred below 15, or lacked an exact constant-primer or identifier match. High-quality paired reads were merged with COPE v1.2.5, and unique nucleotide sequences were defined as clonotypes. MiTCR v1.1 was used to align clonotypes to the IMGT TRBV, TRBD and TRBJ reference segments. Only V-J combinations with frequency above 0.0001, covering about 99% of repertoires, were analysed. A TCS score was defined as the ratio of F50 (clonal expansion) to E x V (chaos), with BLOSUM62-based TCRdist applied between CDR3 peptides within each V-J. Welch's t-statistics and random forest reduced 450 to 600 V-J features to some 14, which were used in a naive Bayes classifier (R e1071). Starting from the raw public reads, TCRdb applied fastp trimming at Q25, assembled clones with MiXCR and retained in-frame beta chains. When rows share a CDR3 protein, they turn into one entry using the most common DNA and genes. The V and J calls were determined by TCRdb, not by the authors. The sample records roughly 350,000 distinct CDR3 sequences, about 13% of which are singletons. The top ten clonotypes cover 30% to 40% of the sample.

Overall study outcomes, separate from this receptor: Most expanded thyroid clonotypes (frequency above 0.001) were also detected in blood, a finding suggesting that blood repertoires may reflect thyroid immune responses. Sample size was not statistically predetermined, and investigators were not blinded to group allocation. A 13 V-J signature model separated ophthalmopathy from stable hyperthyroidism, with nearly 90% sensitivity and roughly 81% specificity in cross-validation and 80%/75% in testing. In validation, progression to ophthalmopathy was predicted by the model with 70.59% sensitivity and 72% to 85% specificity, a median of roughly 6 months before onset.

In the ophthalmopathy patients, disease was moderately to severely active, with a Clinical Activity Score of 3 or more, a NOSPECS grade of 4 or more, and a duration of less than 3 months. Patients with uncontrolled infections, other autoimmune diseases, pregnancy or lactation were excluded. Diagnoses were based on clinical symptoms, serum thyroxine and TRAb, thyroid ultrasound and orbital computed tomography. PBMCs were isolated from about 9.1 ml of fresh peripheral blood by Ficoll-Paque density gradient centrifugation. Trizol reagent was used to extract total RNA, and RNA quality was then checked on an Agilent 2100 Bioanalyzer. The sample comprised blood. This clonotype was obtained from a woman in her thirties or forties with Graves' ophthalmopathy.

In nucleotide form, the sequence is TGTGCCAGTAGCGAGAGGGGGGCCTTCGAGCAGTACTTC. Translated, it reads CASSERGAFEQYF. The chain is encoded by TRBV19 joined to TRBJ2-7, with the D call tentatively TRBD1 or TRBD2, each fitting 6 bases. V is clipped by 6 bases and J by 6 bases, and the sequence between their germline boundaries is 15 bases long. The CDR3 measures 13 amino acids from cysteine to phenylalanine. Solely the CDR3 DNA is kept, with 39 bases framed from the first base. The germline V gene (reference sequence) gives CDR1 as LNHDA and CDR2 as SQIVND. With the portions outside the CDR3 filled from the reference TRBV19 and TRBJ2-7 genes, the complete variable region becomes DGGITQSPKYLFRKEGQNVTLSCEQNLNHDAMYWYRQDPGQGLRLIYYSQIVNDFQKGDIAEGYSVSREKKESFPLTVTSAQKNPTAFYLCASSERGAFEQYFGPGTRLTVT.